A selection of T cell receptor beta chains follows, all from one sample in a study of T-cell reconstitution after alpha-beta-depleted transplantation in children. TCRdb re-derived calls from the PCR reads in MiXCR, one entry per CDR3 protein. This sample has 280,000 or so distinct CDR3 sequences; roughly 12% occur once, and the top ten carry 23%. Sequenced here: peripheral blood, sampled 180 days after TCRalphabeta/CD19-depleted stem cell transplant. The receptors originated from a male patient aged 2 to 9 who had a stem cell transplant for chronic granulomatous disease, so the T cells may come from the graft donor. Each CDR3 is given with its conserved first and last residue. Each record gives: D gene, J gene, clone size, CDR3 length, V gene, CDR3 DNA, CDR3 protein. D genes are given only for firm matches. Expanded clones get a size class; other rows say once, few or many, or leave the size out.

TRBD2 TRBJ2-1 many 15 TRBV10-2 TGCGCCAGCGCCCTAGGACTAGCGGGATACAATGAGCAGTTCTTC CASALGLAGYNEQFF
- TRBJ1-5 - 13 TRBV4-3 TGCGCCAGCAGCCAAACAGGGTACCAGCCCCAGCATTTT CASSQTGYQPQHF
TRBD2 TRBJ2-2 - 17 TRBV5-4 TGTGCCAGCAGCTTGGCCGTGGGACTAGGGAACACCGGGGAGCTGTTTTTT CASSLAVGLGNTGELFF
TRBD1 TRBJ1-5 many 14 TRBV10-3 TGTGCCATCAGCTCCGGACAGGGCTTTCAGCCCCAGCATTTT CAISSGQGFQPQHF
- TRBJ2-5 many 12 TRBV7-8 TGTGCCAGCACTCTAGCTCAAGAGACCCAGTACTTC CASTLAQETQYF
TRBD1 TRBJ2-1 few 14 TRBV18 TGTGCCAGCTCACCCCGGGACAGGGATGATGAGCAGTTCTTC CASSPRDRDDEQFF
- TRBJ2-3 many 15 TRBV7-8 TGTGCCAGCAGCATACAGACTAGTTTCACAGATACGCAGTATTTT CASSIQTSFTDTQYF
- TRBJ2-1 many 12 TRBV29-1 TGCAGCGTTGAAGACAGAATGGATGAGCAGTTCTTC CSVEDRMDEQFF
TRBD2 TRBJ2-2 many 16 TRBV9 TGTGCCAGCAGCGTAAGGCGGGAGGGAAACACCGGGGAGCTGTTTTTT CASSVRREGNTGELFF
TRBD1 TRBJ2-5 few 14 TRBV6-5 TGTGCCAGCGGCAGGGACAGAAGACAAGAGACCCAGTACTTC CASGRDRRQETQYF
TRBD2 TRBJ2-3 few 15 TRBV12-3/TRBV12-4 TGTGCCAGCAGTTTAAGCGGGATCGGCACAGATACGCAGTATTTT CASSLSGIGTDTQYF
TRBD2 TRBJ2-1 many 16 TRBV5-1 TGCGCCAGCAGCCCCCTACTAGCGGGACCAGACAATGAGCAGTTCTTC CASSPLLAGPDNEQFF
TRBD2 TRBJ2-1 many 15 TRBV5-1 TGCGCCAGCAGCTTAGGACTAGCGGGAGTCCATGAGCAGTTCTTC CASSLGLAGVHEQFF
- TRBJ1-5 many 15 TRBV20-1 TGCAGTGCCCACAGGCGAGGGTCAAGCAATCAGCCCCAGCATTTT CSAHRRGSSNQPQHF
- TRBJ2-3 many 15 TRBV7-2 TGTGCCAGCAGCACGTACTGGGACAGCACAGATACGCAGTATTTT CASSTYWDSTDTQYF
- TRBJ1-5 many 16 TRBV25-1 TGTGCCAGCAGTGCCTCGGGGGGGTTCAGCAATCAGCCCCAGCATTTT CASSASGGFSNQPQHF
TRBD2 TRBJ2-3 few 17 TRBV29-1 TGCAGCGTTGTGGGGGGTTCTAGCGGCGGGAGGGCAGATACGCAGTATTTT CSVVGGSSGGRADTQYF
TRBD2 TRBJ2-2 - 15 TRBV2 TGTGCCAGCAGCGGGACTAGCACGAACACCGGGGAGCTGTTTTTT CASSGTSTNTGELFF
TRBD2 TRBJ2-7 many 16 TRBV20-1 TGCAGTGCTAGAGAGGCCGGGACTAGCGGGAGCCACGAGCAGTACTTC CSAREAGTSGSHEQYF
- TRBJ2-1 - 15 TRBV7-2 TGTGCCTCTGCTCTCGAGCCACCATCCTACAATGAGCAGTTCTTC CASALEPPSYNEQFF
- TRBJ2-1 many 14 TRBV12-3/TRBV12-4 TGTGCCAGCAGTATTCAGGGGCGGGATACTGAGCAGTTCTTC CASSIQGRDTEQFF
- TRBJ2-7 - 13 TRBV15 TGTGCCACCAGCAGAGGCAGAACCTACGAGCAGTACTTC CATSRGRTYEQYF
TRBD2 TRBJ2-5 many 17 TRBV5-1 TGCGCCAGCAGCTTTCTGCCACTAGCGGGGGACCAAGAGACCCAGTACTTC CASSFLPLAGDQETQYF
TRBD2 TRBJ2-1 few 15 TRBV12-3/TRBV12-4 TGTGCCAGCATCCCTAGCGGGGCCTTTTACAATGAGCAGTTCTTC CASIPSGAFYNEQFF
- TRBJ2-7 many 15 TRBV21-1 TGTGCCAGCAGCATAGGCCCAGGGGAGGACTACGAGCAGTACTTC CASSIGPGEDYEQYF
TRBD2 TRBJ2-2 - 16 TRBV2 TGTGCCAGCCTTTTCGGCGGGGGGGCGAACACCGGGGAGCTGTTTTTT CASLFGGGANTGELFF
- TRBJ1-5 once 18 TRBV19 TGTGCCAGTAGTATTAACGGACGCGGGCAGGGAGGCAATCAGCCCCAGCATTTT CASSINGRGQGGNQPQHF
- TRBJ2-5 many 13 TRBV20-1 TGCAGTGCTAGACTGACAGGACAAGAGACCCAGTACTTC CSARLTGQETQYF
TRBD1 TRBJ1-5 many 15 TRBV15 TGTGCCACCAGCTGGACAGGGAATAGCAATCAGCCCCAGCATTTT CATSWTGNSNQPQHF
- TRBJ2-7 many 12 TRBV12-3/TRBV12-4 TGTGCCAGCAGGTCCGCGCGGGGCGAGCAGTACTTC CASRSARGEQYF
TRBD1 TRBJ2-3 - 15 TRBV9 TGTGCCAGCAGCGTAGCTGTGACAGGGACAGATACGCCATATTTT CASSVAVTGTDTPYF
TRBD1 TRBJ1-2 many 11 TRBV10-3 TGTGCCACCGGACAGGGCGGCGGCTACACCTTC CATGQGGGYTF
- TRBJ2-3 many 11 TRBV30 TGTGCCTGGGCAGTGACAGATACGCAGTATTTT CAWAVTDTQYF
- TRBJ2-3 many 14 TRBV4-3 TGCGCCAGCAGCCAAGATCCGGTGAGAGATACGCAGTATTTT CASSQDPVRDTQYF
- TRBJ1-1 many 21 TRBV5-2 TGTGCCAGCAACAATGACAAGCACCCTTTAAAGACCGATTTTTTGAACACTGAAGCTTTCTTT CASNNDKHPLKTDFLNTEAFF
TRBD1 TRBJ2-5 few 16 TRBV28 TGTGCCAGCAGTACTACCCCCGACAGGGAAGAAGAGACCCAGTACTTC CASSTTPDREEETQYF
- TRBJ2-1 many 13 TRBV5-1 TGCGCCAGCAGCTTGCCGCGATCCAATGAGCAGTTCTTC CASSLPRSNEQFF
TRBD2 TRBJ2-4 many 15 TRBV7-3 TGTGCCAGCAGCCCCCTAGCGGGAGGTAGGAACATTCAGTACTTC CASSPLAGGRNIQYF
TRBD1 TRBJ2-7 many 16 TRBV7-8 TGTGCCAGCAGCTCGCCAACCGGGACAGGGGGCAACGAGCAGTACTTC CASSSPTGTGGNEQYF
- TRBJ2-7 many 12 TRBV7-2 TGTGCCAGCAGTCGGACCCACGGGGAGCAGTACTTC CASSRTHGEQYF
TRBD1 TRBJ2-7 many 14 TRBV27 TGTGCCAGCAACCCTTCAGGACAGGGAAACGAGCAGTACTTC CASNPSGQGNEQYF
- TRBJ2-1 - 14 TRBV7-6 TGTGCCAGCAAGAAACAGGGCGAGAACAATGAGCAGTTCTTC CASKKQGENNEQFF
- TRBJ2-2 many 14 TRBV20-1 TGCAGTGCTAGCGGGGCTAGCCGAACCGGGGAGCTGTTTTTT CSASGASRTGELFF
- TRBJ1-1 many 12 TRBV20-1 TGCAGTGCGGCCTTGGGAGTCACTGAAGCTTTCTTT CSAALGVTEAFF
- TRBJ2-7 - 13 TRBV20-1 TGCAGTGCTAGAGATGGCTTAAAAACCGAGCAGTACTTC CSARDGLKTEQYF
- TRBJ2-3 many 12 TRBV5-1 TGCGCCAGCAGCCAGATCCCAGATACGCAGTATTTT CASSQIPDTQYF